These T cell receptor beta chains were read from a single sample in a study of identical twins. TCRdb re-called the 5' RACE reads through MiXCR, storing one row per CDR3 protein. The sample records hundreds of thousands of distinct CDR3 sequences, approximately 13% being singletons. The same sample was also studied in work on yellow fever vaccine responses in identical twins.

The sequenced sample was PBMCs. These TCRs come from a woman younger than 35 in good health. The conserved cysteine and the conserved F or W are not part of the CDR3 here. Fields, in order: J gene, CDR3 length, V gene, clone size, CDR3 protein. Only part of the rows carry a size: once, few, many, or a class if the clone is expanded.

>TRBJ1-2|12|TRBV29-1|many
SANRGRADEGYT
>TRBJ1-2|11|TRBV20-1|few
SASGRANYGYT
>TRBJ2-2|13|TRBV10-3|-
AISEFPANTGELF
>TRBJ1-2|13|TRBV6-5|-
ASSSHRLPDYGYT
>TRBJ2-3|11|TRBV7-3|-
ATGTSSADTQY
>TRBJ2-1|11|TRBV19|few
ASSQGVPNEQF
>TRBJ1-1|12|TRBV15|many
ATSGGIRNTEAF
>TRBJ2-5|16|TRBV3-1|-
AFSLPPQTGTKGETQY
>TRBJ2-2|13|TRBV5-1|-
ASSGTRTGAGELF
>TRBJ2-2|14|TRBV7-9|few
ASSSPLGANTGELF
>TRBJ2-1|13|TRBV5-6|few
ASSVPGLDYNEQF
>TRBJ1-6|13|TRBV20-1|many
SAPSGGSYNSPLH
>TRBJ2-3|13|TRBV4-2|-
ASSQEGLVSDTQY
>TRBJ2-7|13|TRBV4-1|few
ASSPVAGPTYEQY
>TRBJ2-5|13|TRBV6-2/TRBV6-3|few
ASSRGPTLQETQY
>TRBJ2-7|13|TRBV12-5|-
ASGLAGRSPYEQY
>TRBJ1-2|11|TRBV10-3|-
AISEQQNYGYT
>TRBJ2-1|12|TRBV10-3|few
AMSLAGVPNEQF
>TRBJ2-1|13|TRBV5-5|few
ASSILLAGGYEQF
>TRBJ2-2|15|TRBV7-9|-
ASSPLTRTANTGELF
>TRBJ1-1|12|TRBV27|-
ASKVASLNTEAF
>TRBJ2-5|14|TRBV29-1|-
SGRGTSGSGQETQY
>TRBJ2-3|14|TRBV20-1|few
SAPTGTSILTDTQY
>TRBJ2-7|14|TRBV15|-
ATSKEYGTATYEQY
>TRBJ2-3|11|TRBV29-1|few
SAITPGTDTQY
>TRBJ2-5|13|TRBV4-1|few
ASSHLSRGQETQY
>TRBJ2-7|20|TRBV28|-
ASSLGPQLRSGSQGIPYEQY
>TRBJ1-6|13|TRBV20-1|-
SARTAIIYNSPLH
>TRBJ2-2|12|TRBV19|few
ASSIVGGAGELF
>TRBJ2-1|14|TRBV9|few
ASSVKAESSYNEQF